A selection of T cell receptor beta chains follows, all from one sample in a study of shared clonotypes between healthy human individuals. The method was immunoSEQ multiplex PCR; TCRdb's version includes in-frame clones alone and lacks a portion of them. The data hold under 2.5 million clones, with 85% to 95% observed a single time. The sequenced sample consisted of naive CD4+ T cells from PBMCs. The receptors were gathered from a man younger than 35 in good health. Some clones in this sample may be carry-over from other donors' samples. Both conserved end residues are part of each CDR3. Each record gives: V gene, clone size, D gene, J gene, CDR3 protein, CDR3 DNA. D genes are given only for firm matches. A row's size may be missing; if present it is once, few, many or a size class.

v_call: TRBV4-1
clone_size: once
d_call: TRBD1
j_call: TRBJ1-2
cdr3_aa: CASSVGRGRDYGYTF
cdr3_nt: TGCGCCAGCAGCGTTGGCAGGGGGCGCGATTATGGCTACACCTTC

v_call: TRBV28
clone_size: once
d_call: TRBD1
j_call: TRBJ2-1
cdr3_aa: CASGYPGQNNEQFF
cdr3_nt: TGTGCCAGCGGATACCCGGGACAGAACAATGAGCAGTTCTTC

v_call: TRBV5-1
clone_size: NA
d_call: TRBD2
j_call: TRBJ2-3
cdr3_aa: CASGTSGTDTQYF
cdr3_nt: TGCGCCAGCGGAACTAGCGGCACAGATACGCAGTATTTT

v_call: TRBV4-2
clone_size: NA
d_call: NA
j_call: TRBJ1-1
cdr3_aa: CASSQDSRGKLNTEAFF
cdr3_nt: TGTGCCAGCAGCCAAGATAGTCGGGGAAAGTTGAACACTGAAGCTTTCTTT

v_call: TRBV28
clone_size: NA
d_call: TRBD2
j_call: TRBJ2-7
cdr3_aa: CATTPPSSGLYEQYF
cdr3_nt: TGTGCCACCACGCCCCCATCTAGCGGCCTCTACGAGCAGTACTTC

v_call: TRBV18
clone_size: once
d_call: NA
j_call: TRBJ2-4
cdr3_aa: CASSPTIGGVAKNIQYF
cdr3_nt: TGTGCCAGCTCACCAACGATAGGAGGGGTGGCCAAAAACATTCAGTACTTC

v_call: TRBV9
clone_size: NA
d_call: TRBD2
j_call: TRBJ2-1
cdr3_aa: CASSVRASGHYNEQFF
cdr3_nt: TGTGCCAGCAGCGTTAGGGCTAGCGGACACTACAATGAGCAGTTCTTC

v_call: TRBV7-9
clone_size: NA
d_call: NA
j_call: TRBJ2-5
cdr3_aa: CASSQPRAGEETQYF
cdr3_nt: TGTGCCAGCAGCCAGCCGAGAGCAGGAGAAGAGACCCAGTACTTC

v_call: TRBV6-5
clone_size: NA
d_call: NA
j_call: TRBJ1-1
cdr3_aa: CASSPSLTEAFF
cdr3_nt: TGTGCCAGCAGCCCTTCCCTCACTGAAGCTTTCTTT

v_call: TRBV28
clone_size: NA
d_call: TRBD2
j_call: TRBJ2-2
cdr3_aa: CASRPTSGWAANTGELFF
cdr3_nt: TGTGCCAGCAGGCCGACTAGCGGGTGGGCCGCGAACACCGGGGAGCTGTTTTTT

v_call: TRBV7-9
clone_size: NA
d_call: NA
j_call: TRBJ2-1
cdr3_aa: CASSPGRHEQFF
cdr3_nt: TGTGCCAGCAGCCCGGGACGTCATGAGCAGTTCTTC

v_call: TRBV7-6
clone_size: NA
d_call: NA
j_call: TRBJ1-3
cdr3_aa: CASSLGQPSSGNTIYF
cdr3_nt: TGTGCCAGCAGCTTAGGCCAGCCGAGCTCTGGAAACACCATATATTTT